This T cell receptor (beta chain) was captured by sequencing in a study of T cell responses to AZD1222 COVID-19 vaccine. Study conclusions and caveats: The donors showed a predominance of white British ancestry and of females, with possible underestimation of clonal diversity.

Using immunoSEQ multiplex PCR, the repertoire was profiled, and TCRdb retains in-frame clones only, with some absent. This table holds about 270,000 clones, almost 95% found once. The CDR3 loop spans 12 amino acids. V lost 6 bases to trimming and J lost 0 bases, with 6 bases between them. Germline V gives CDR1 MDHEN, CDR2 SYDVKM. Turning to this clone: Its antigen is still unknown. Other DNA sequences in this specimen translate into the identical CDR3.

Second-dose schedules of about 4 or about 12 weeks were combined. The chain is built from TRBV28 and TRBJ2-7; no reliable D call. The TCR comes from an adult who received the AZD1222 COVID-19 vaccine. Sequencing used peripheral blood, obtained 28 days after the second AZD1222 dose. The CDR3 region has the DNA TGTGCCAGCAGCCGCGGCTCCTACGAGCAGTACTTC. Its translation is CASSRGSYEQYF.